This T cell receptor beta chain appears in the sequencing data of a study of cytomegalovirus exposure and HLA in healthy donors (dated by TCRdb to between 2016 and 2019). For the wider study: In an earlier analysis of several hundred of the donors, about 260 Gb of sequence data and approximately 100 million unique TCR beta sequences from 180 million or so T cells were reported. An early release covering just under 650 HLA-typed donors comprised about 300 gigabases of sequencing data and tens of millions of unique TCR sequences. Of the roughly 400 genotyped donors, about 84% fell in the genetic ancestry cluster associated with self-reported Caucasian donors. The study aimed to test whether cataloging public T cell receptors could reveal signatures of past pathogen exposure. The study used immunosequencing to profile the T cell repertoires of 670 or so subjects and linked those repertoires to cytomegalovirus serostatus. Besides the first cohort of 500 to 700 subjects, a separate validation cohort made up of roughly 120 different subjects was used. To predict cytomegalovirus infection status, the study combined high-throughput TCR immunosequencing, statistical association of individual TCRs with disease status, and machine learning. A later analysis re-analyzed previously published TCR beta repertoires from 600 to 850 donors and added high-resolution HLA genotyping to study TCR occurrence patterns. Rather than using new phenotypic data, the later analysis identified candidate immune exposures from TCR beta sequences and from how often those sequences occurred across donors. In an earlier analysis of 587 of the donors, high-throughput TCR beta sequencing was used to judge whether each TCR beta V gene segment behaved as functional or pseudogenic. Donor age, sex, ethnicity and CMV serostatus were collected together with the repertoire data. A later genetic analysis used genome-wide SNP genotypes for 398 of the 666 donors, treating that subset as a discovery cohort. Every repertoire in the discovery cohort had been generated on one and the same sequencing platform. Class I and class II HLA loci were covered by the typing at four-digit resolution. Typing coverage differed by locus: A, B, C, DRB1 and DQB1 were typed in about 620-630 donors, DQA1 in 500 to 550, DPA1 in around 580, and DPB1 in 450 to 490. Roughly five DR-DQ haplotypes were handled as single units for association and clustering, since linkage in the cohort was strong. Across about 370 genotyped donors of the cohort, an average of 235,054 unique TCR beta nucleotide sequences per donor were sequenced, and about a sixth of those sequences were non-productive. Results and caveats for the whole study, not just this receptor: A later genetic analysis associated a missense DCLRE1C variant with V-gene and J-gene trimming of TCR beta chains, and an independent cohort replicated the association. A later genetic analysis reported fewer N-insertions in productive TCRs among donors in an Asian-associated ancestry cluster than the roughly 720-donor mean. CMV serostatus was the only immune exposure information available for the cohort. When HLA alleles, especially DR and DQ, strongly co-occurred, attributing TCR associations to individual alleles was difficult. The authors suggested that the approach could potentially be generalized to other disease states and immunological phenotypes. A further reported finding was that TCR beta sequences accurately predicted the HLA-A and HLA-B alleles for most subjects in the first cohort. In a later analysis, HLA-associated TCR beta chains were found to be more clonally expanded and to have lower generation probabilities than equally common non-associated chains. The study gave a list of about 160 TCR beta chains associated with cytomegalovirus. A few of the identified cytomegalovirus-associated TCR beta chains were confirmed in vitro to be specific for cytomegalovirus antigens. At a false discovery rate of 0.05, a later analysis linked some 18,000 TCR beta sequences to specific HLA alleles. Cytomegalovirus status was reported to be diagnosed by the classifier with high specificity and sensitivity in both the original and validation cohorts. An earlier analysis of approximately 530 of the donors showed that most TCR beta V segments appeared in productive rearrangements either about 90% or about 30% of the time, which broadly matched IMGT annotations. In a later analysis, the rate of TCR association differed among HLA loci, with DRB1 alleles having the most associated TCRs and HLA-C alleles having the fewest. Sequencing depth was assumed to be roughly uniform across donors in the presence/absence analyses, though that assumption may not hold. A group of highly shared sequence variants was considered likely to be a technical artifact of the sequencing pipeline. Several of the top co-occurrence clusters appeared to be linked to parvovirus B19, influenza, CMV and Epstein-Barr virus, according to a later analysis. Across donors, most TCR sequences were observed very rarely, whereas some public TCRs were present in many individuals. Most CMV-associated TCR beta chains appeared to be HLA-restricted in a later analysis, and the HLA associations seemed to be driven largely by CMV exposure. Only TCR beta chains were sequenced in this cohort, and the absence of alpha or paired-chain data limited detectable features. Because HLA typing was unavailable for some donors at each locus, only the typed subset was used in association tests. Linkage disequilibrium might explain the correlated functional status among segregating V segments, but an unknown experimental factor could not be excluded. Some IMGT-functional V segments, including TRBV6-2 and TRBV6-3, could not be distinguished by the 87-base-pair reads and were therefore excluded. Over 15 rarely observed V segments, including chromosome 9 orphons, were excluded from the earlier analysis of approximately 500 of the donors because counts were too low.

Counted from cysteine to phenylalanine, this CDR3 has 14 amino acids. Left in the record is the CDR3 DNA by itself, 42 bases read in frame from the first base. V was cut back by 7 bases and J by 7 bases, leaving a gap of 19 bases between them. As encoded in the germline V gene, CDR1 is SNHLY while CDR2 is FYNNEI. A remark on this clone: Its antigen is currently not known. No quality values exist for individual bases; no much larger clone is one base distant.

The cohort consisted of hundreds of healthy bone marrow donors. At the time of sampling, every cohort member was nominally healthy, though immune exposures that went unrecorded were likely present. The donor tested CMV seropositive, placing the donor among the 289 seropositive members of the cohort. A peripheral blood sample was collected from each donor, and TCR beta sequencing was performed on peripheral blood mononuclear cells. The Qiagen DNeasy Blood Extraction Kit was used to extract genomic DNA from the blood cell samples. The library relied on the immunoSEQ multiplex PCR assay. A mixture of 60 forward primers for TCR Vbeta segments and 13 reverse primers for TCR Jbeta segments was used in the multiplex PCR. The CDR3 region of rearranged TCR beta genes was amplified from genomic DNA with a multiplex PCR assay. The Illumina HiSeq System was used to sequence the amplified TCR beta libraries as 87-base-pair reads. Concerning the study's data processing: A later analysis counted about 82 million unique TCR beta chains across the 690 or so repertoires, and roughly 10 million of these chains were shared by at least two donors. Raw reads were error-corrected and collapsed into unique sequences with a nearest-neighbor algorithm that merged closely related sequences to remove PCR and sequencing errors. CDR3 sequences were aligned to IMGT reference sequences to assign V, D and J gene segments. Each retained sequence needed at least a six-nucleotide match to both a V gene segment and a J gene segment. A rearrangement counted as productive if the CDR3 had no stop codons and remained in frame with V and J, and every other rearrangement counted as non-productive. CDR3 was defined by IMGT convention, running from the second conserved V-encoded cysteine to the conserved J-encoded phenylalanine. Sequences without an unambiguous match to a single V gene segment were excluded from the earlier analysis of 450 to 750 of the donors. An earlier analysis of 550 to 650 of the donors classified V segments as functional when productive rearrangements were above 56.7% and as segregating when the standard deviation between donors was above 5%. A statistical classification framework was built for diagnosing cytomegalovirus status from the catalog of TCR beta chain sequences. In a later analysis, TCR nucleotide sequences were compared against IMGT/GENE-DB human TR gene sequences so that V and J genes could be assigned. Using the TCRdist pipeline, a later analysis assigned CDR3 sequences along with most-parsimonious VDJ recombination scenarios. In a later analysis, each TCR beta chain was defined by its CDR3 amino acid sequence together with its V-gene family, and reads without a unique V-gene family were excluded. In a later analysis, around 650 highly shared, low-generation-probability nucleotide sequences were removed to address suspected cross-contamination and a sequencing artifact. A later analysis calculated a clonal expansion index for each public chain from normalized within-repertoire ranks of inferred template counts. Generation probabilities in a later analysis came from a VDJ recombination model fitted to out-of-frame rearrangements, and those results were checked against IGoR. Hypergeometric tests were used in a later analysis to score TCR-TCR, TCR-HLA and TCR-CMV co-occurrence, with a repertoire-size bias correction applied to the TCR pairs. In a later analysis, false discovery rates were estimated by permuting HLA or CMV assignments 20 times. In a later analysis, co-occurring TCRs were grouped using DBSCAN, with TCRdist sequence similarity added in when clustering inside HLA-allele-positive subsets. For co-occurrence clustering, repertoires with fewer than 30,000 or more than 120,000 public chains were excluded, along with a handful of repertoires with anomalous nucleotide sharing. Sourced from immuneACCESS, this table was stored by TCRdb with only in-frame sequences that have V and J called. A share of the clones is absent; for the studies checked, an unresolved V gene accounts for under half, and the remainder has no known explanation. D and trimming come from the DNA, and the V and J calls and clone size come from that table. Counted in this sample were about 95,000 clones; around 86% of them appeared once. Approximately 4.2% of the sample rests with the top ten.

The chain employs TRBV2 and TRBJ2-5; 5 matching bases give a weak D call of TRBD2. The sample consisted of PBMCs. This clonotype originated in a woman in her 70s in good health and CMV-seropositive. The CDR3 region has the sequence CASIGPPESGTQYF. The nucleotide sequence reads as follows: TGTGCCAGCATAGGCCCCCCCGAGAGCGGGACCCAGTACTTC.